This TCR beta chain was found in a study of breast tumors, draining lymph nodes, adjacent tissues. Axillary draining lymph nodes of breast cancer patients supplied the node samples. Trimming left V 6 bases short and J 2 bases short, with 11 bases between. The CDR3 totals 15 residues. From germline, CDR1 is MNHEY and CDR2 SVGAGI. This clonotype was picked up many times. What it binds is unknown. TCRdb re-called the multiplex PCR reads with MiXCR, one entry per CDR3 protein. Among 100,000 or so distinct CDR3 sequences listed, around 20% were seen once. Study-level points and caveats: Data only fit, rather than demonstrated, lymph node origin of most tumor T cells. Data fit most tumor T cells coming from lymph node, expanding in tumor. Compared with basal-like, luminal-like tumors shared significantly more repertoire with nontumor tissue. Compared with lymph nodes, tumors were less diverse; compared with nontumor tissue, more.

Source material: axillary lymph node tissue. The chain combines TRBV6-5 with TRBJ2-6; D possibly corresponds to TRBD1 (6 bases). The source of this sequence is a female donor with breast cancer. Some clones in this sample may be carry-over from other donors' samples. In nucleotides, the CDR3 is TGTGCCAGCAGAGATACAGGGACTGGGGCCAACGTCCTGACTTTC. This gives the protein CASRDTGTGANVLTF.